This TCR beta chain was sequenced in a study of T cell responses to AZD1222 COVID-19 vaccine. Study results and limitations: Spike-specific TCR depth and breadth grew after two AZD1222 doses. AZD1222 recipients seropositive at baseline numbered only six or seven. Spike as a whole was targeted by vaccine-associated CD4 TCRs, dominant at 160-218 and 743-854. Repertoire sampling happened only post peak T cell response.

With regard to this clone: Its target is not known.

The CDR3 has 11 residues. With 6 bases removed from V and 3 bases from J, the gap between germline ends came to 3 bases. Here immunoSEQ multiplex PCR was the method, and the copy in TCRdb shows in-frame clones only, minus some. The table shows 110,000 or so clones, with 86% occurring only once. The chain uses TRBV12-3 or TRBV12-4 and TRBJ2-1; no firm D call. This TCR came from an adult who received the AZD1222 COVID-19 vaccine. The input for sequencing was peripheral blood, taken 28 days after the second AZD1222 dose. The CDR3 protein is CASSRYNEQFF. The CDR3 region has the DNA TGTGCCAGCAGCCGCTACAATGAGCAGTTCTTC.